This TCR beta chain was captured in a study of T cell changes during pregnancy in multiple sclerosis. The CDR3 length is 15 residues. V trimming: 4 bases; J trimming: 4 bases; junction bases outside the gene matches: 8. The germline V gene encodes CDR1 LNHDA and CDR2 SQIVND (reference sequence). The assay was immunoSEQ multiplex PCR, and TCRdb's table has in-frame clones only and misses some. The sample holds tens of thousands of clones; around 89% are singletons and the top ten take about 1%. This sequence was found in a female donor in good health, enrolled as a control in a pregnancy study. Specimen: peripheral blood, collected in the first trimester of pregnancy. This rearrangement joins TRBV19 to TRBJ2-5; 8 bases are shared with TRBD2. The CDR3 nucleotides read TGTGCCAGTAGTACGGGAGGGGGGAGCGGAGAGACCCAGTACTTC. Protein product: CASSTGGGSGETQYF.